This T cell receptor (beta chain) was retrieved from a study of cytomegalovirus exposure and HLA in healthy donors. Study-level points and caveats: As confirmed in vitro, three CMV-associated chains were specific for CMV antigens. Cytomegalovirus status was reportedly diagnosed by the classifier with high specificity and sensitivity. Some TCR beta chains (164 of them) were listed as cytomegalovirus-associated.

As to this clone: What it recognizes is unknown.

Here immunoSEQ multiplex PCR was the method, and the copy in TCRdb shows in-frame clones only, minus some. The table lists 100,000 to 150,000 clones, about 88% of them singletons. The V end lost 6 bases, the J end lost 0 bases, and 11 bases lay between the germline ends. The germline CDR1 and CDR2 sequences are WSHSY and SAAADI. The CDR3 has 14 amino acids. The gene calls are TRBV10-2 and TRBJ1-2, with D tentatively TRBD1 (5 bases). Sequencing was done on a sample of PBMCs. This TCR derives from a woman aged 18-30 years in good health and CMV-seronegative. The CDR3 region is CASRETGANYGYTF. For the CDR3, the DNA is TGCGCCAGCAGGGAAACAGGAGCTAACTATGGCTACACCTTC.